This entry lists 9 T cell receptor beta chains sequenced from one sample in a study of early T cells in non-severe SARS-CoV-2 infection. TCRdb re-called the 5' RACE reads through MiXCR, storing one row per CDR3 protein. The sample lists roughly 75,000 distinct CDR3 sequences; less than 15% were seen once. Sequencing input: whole blood. These receptor sequences come from an adult who was a healthcare worker with PCR-confirmed SARS-CoV-2 infection or an uninfected control (not recorded which).

In this sample, this clonotype turned up many times. V is TRBV9 and J is TRBJ1-1; D gene ambiguous. V gave up 4 bases and J gave up 5 bases, with 18 bases separating them. The germline V gene encodes CDR1 SGDLS and CDR2 YYNGEE. The CDR3 consists of 15 residues. CDR3 in DNA: TGTGCCAGCAGCCTTAAATACGGGGAGAGGACTGAAGCTTTCTTT. Its protein product is CASSLKYGERTEAFF.

The rearrangement links TRBV30 to TRBJ1-2; no clear D gene. V was cut by 8 bases and J by 0 bases, with 19 bases left in between. The germline gives CDR1 GTSNPN, CDR2 SVGIG (reference sequence). The CDR3 runs 15 residues. The CDR3 nucleotides read TGTGCCCGGAATCCCCCGGGGAAAACTAACTATGGCTACACCTTC. As protein: CARNPPGKTNYGYTF.

The gene calls are TRBV5-4 and TRBJ2-1; 9 nucleotides line up with TRBD1. CDR3 size: 15 residues. J lost 3 bases, V lost 3 bases, and 4 bases had no gene match. Per the germline V gene, CDR1 is SGHNT and CDR2 is YYREEE (reference sequence). CDR3 amino acids: CASSSPTGGYNEQFF. Here the CDR3 DNA reads TGTGCCAGCAGCTCCCCGACAGGGGGCTACAATGAGCAGTTCTTC. Drawing the rest from reference TRBV5-4 and TRBJ2-1, the complete variable domain is ETGVTQSPTHLIKTRGQQVTLRCSSQSGHNTVSWYQQALGQGPQFIFQYYREEENGRGNFPPRFSGLQFPNYSSELNVNALELDDSALYLCASSSPTGGYNEQFFGPGTRLTVL.

This chain connects TRBV28 to TRBJ1-5; 7 positions agree with TRBD1. V lost 7 bases, J lost 5 bases, and 5 bases stayed unmatched. The CDR3 length is 13 residues. CDR1 and CDR2 (germline): MDHEN, SYDVKM. The CDR3 is CASNDREHQPQHF. In nucleotides, the CDR3 is TGTGCCAGCAACGACAGGGAGCATCAGCCCCAGCATTTT.

This clonotype was observed many times. The chain uses TRBV20-1 and TRBJ2-3; D not certain. The CDR3 has 14 residues. Germline CDR1 reads DFQATT; CDR2 reads SNEGSKA (reference sequence). Deletions cut 3 bases from V and 4 bases from J, with 14 bases between. For the CDR3, the DNA is TGCAGTGCTAGTCCCGCGACCGAAGCAGATACGCAGTATTTT. Protein sequence: CSASPATEADTQYF.

This clonotype turned up a few times. The rearrangement joins TRBV11-3 to TRBJ2-2; TRBD2 is a possible D gene (6 bases). This CDR3 region has 16 residues. Trimming cost V 5 bases and J 3 bases, with 16 bases left between them. Germline V gene lookup returns CDR1 SGHNT and CDR2 YENEEA. Here the CDR3 reads CASSGLSRGDTGELFF. CDR3 coding DNA: TGTGCCAGCAGCGGACTAAGTCGGGGCGACACCGGGGAGCTGTTTTTT.

This clonotype was detected only a few times. CDR3 loop: CASSSREGRRNGYTF. CDR3 bases: TGTGCCAGCAGTTCCCGGGAGGGGCGAAGGAATGGCTACACCTTC. The V gene is TRBV12-3 or TRBV12-4, the J gene TRBJ1-2, with D tentatively TRBD1 (5 bases). The CDR3 is 15 residues long. V lost 4 bases and J lost 6, with 18 bases in between.

The V and J genes are TRBV20-1 and TRBJ2-1; TRBD2 matches 7 bases. CDR1 DFQATT and CDR2 SNEGSKA come from the germline V gene (reference sequence). Germline trimming cut 0 bases from V and 2 bases from J; bases unmatched to any gene: 10. The CDR3 has 17 amino acids. CDR3 in amino acids: CSARDLTGGLPYNEQFF. The CDR3 nucleotides read TGCAGTGCTAGAGATCTAACGGGAGGTCTCCCCTACAATGAGCAGTTCTTC.

The gene calls are TRBV27 and TRBJ1-2; possible D gene TRBD1, 5 bases. V was cut by 4 bases and J by 3 bases, with 9 bases left in between. The germline V gene has CDR1 MNHEY and CDR2 SMNVEV (reference sequence). This CDR3 spans 13 amino acids. CDR3 amino acids: CASSYRQHYGYTF. In DNA form, the CDR3 reads TGTGCCAGCAGTTACAGGCAGCACTATGGCTACACCTTC.